This passage covers 22 T cell receptor beta chains from one sample sequenced in a study of CD8 T cells in Susac syndrome (dated by TCRdb to between 2018 and 2021). Libraries were built with the immunoSEQ multiplex PCR assay. RNA was extracted with the RNeasy kit and about 0.5 to 1 ug was reverse transcribed using random hexamers. Through fastp at Q25 and MiXCR, TCRdb rebuilt clones from the public reads, retaining in-frame beta chains. One record per CDR3 amino acid sequence lists the most common genes and DNA. This sample lists fewer than 250,000 distinct CDR3 sequences; roughly 92% were detected once. Jointly, the top ten make up about 0.1% of the sample. Sequencing used CD4+ T cells from PBMCs. The receptor set was obtained from a human donor in good health.

This chain joins TRBV9 and TRBJ2-5, with TRBD2 identical over 15 bases. This CDR3 has 16 amino acids. V gave up 3 bases and J gave up 1 base; unmatched junction bases: 1. The germline V gene encodes CDR1 SGDLS and CDR2 YYNGEE. This CDR3 is CASSGGLAGGQETQYF. CDR3 DNA sequence: TGTGCCAGCAGCGGGGGACTAGCGGGGGGCCAAGAGACCCAGTACTTC. Complete variable domain (other parts from reference TRBV9 and TRBJ2-5): DSGVTQTPKHLITATGQRVTLRCSPRSGDLSVYWYQQSLDQGLQFLIQYYNGEERAKGNILERFSAQQFPDLHSELNLSSLELGDSALYFCASSGGLAGGQETQYFGPGTRLLVL.

The chain combines TRBV7-3 with TRBJ2-3; 8 bases align to TRBD2. Germline CDR1 and CDR2: SGHTA and FQGTGA. CDR3 length: 18 amino acids. V was pared by 4 bases and J by 3 bases, with 15 bases of the junction left unmatched. Here the CDR3 DNA reads TGTGCCAGCAGCTCGTCCGGGACTAGTTCCCCTTTGACAGATACGCAGTATTTT. Encoded protein: CASSSSGTSSPLTDTQYF. Supplemented by reference TRBV7-3 and TRBJ2-3, the full variable domain reads GAGVSQTPSNKVTEKGKYVELRCDPISGHTALYWYRQSLGQGPEFLIYFQGTGAADDSGLPNDRFFAVRPEGSVSTLKIQRTERGDSAVYLCASSSSGTSSPLTDTQYFGPGTRLTVL.

The chain uses TRBV5-1 and TRBJ2-7; TRBD1 agrees at 10 bases. This CDR3 has 14 residues. Germline V gives CDR1 SGHRS, CDR2 YFSETQ. V trimming: 4 bases; J trimming: 3 bases; junction bases outside the gene matches: 4. CDR3: CASSPWDRGYEQYF. The CDR3 DNA follows: TGCGCCAGCAGCCCGTGGGACAGGGGCTACGAGCAGTACTTC.

The rearrangement uses TRBV5-1 and TRBJ2-5; D might be TRBD1 (6 bases). Germline CDR1 SGHRS, CDR2 YFSETQ. This CDR3 has 15 residues. Trimming took off 0 bases at V and 5 bases at J, with 14 bases between the two ends. In nucleotides, the CDR3 is TGCGCCAGCAGCTTGGGGCTCCAGGGGCTGGAGACCCAGTACTTC. Its protein is CASSLGLQGLETQYF.

V usage is TRBV7-9 and J usage is TRBJ2-1; TRBD1 matches at 10 bases. This CDR3 has 14 amino acids. Trimming took 3 bases from V and 8 from J; bases not matched to a gene: 4. The V gene's germline CDR1 is SEHNR and CDR2 FQNEAQ (reference sequence). CDR3 bases: TGTGCCAGCAGCTTGGGACAGGGGAGCGATGAGCAGTTCTTC. It codes for CASSLGQGSDEQFF.

This chain links TRBV6-6 with TRBJ1-3; maybe TRBD1 (6 bases). Trimming removed 1 base from V and 1 base from J, with 11 bases in between. This CDR3 is 16 amino acids long. Germline CDR1 reads MNHNY; CDR2 reads SVGAGI (reference sequence). The CDR3: CASSYWGTQSGNTIYF. The CDR3 DNA follows: TGTGCCAGCAGTTACTGGGGGACACAGTCTGGAAACACCATATATTTT.

The V call is TRBV28, the J call TRBJ2-7; D may correspond to TRBD1 or TRBD2 (5 bases each). Germline CDR1 is MDHEN and CDR2 is SYDVKM. The CDR3 covers 15 residues. V gave up 7 bases and J gave up 2 bases, with 18 bases separating them. CDR3 nucleotides: TGTGCCAGCACCCCTGGGACCTACCCCGCCTACGAGCAGTACTTC. Residues: CASTPGTYPAYEQYF.

The genes are TRBV29-1 and TRBJ1-1, with 7 bases lining up with TRBD1. The CDR3 runs 14 residues. The J segment lost 5 bases and the V segment lost 1 base, leaving 7 bases of the junction unmatched. The germline V gene encodes CDR1 SQVTM and CDR2 ANQGSEA. This CDR3 is CSVEGRQGGTEAFF. DNA for the CDR3: TGCAGCGTTGAAGGGCGGCAGGGGGGGACTGAAGCTTTCTTT.

V usage is TRBV6-1 and J usage is TRBJ2-7, with unresolved D. CDR3 length: 14 amino acids. Trimming cost V 2 bases and J 6 bases, with 14 bases left between them. Per the germline V gene, CDR1 is MNHNS and CDR2 is SASEGT. The CDR3 sequence is CASSEQQSAGEQYF. The CDR3 DNA sequence: TGTGCCAGCAGTGAACAACAGTCCGCCGGCGAGCAGTACTTC.

V is TRBV20-1 and J is TRBJ2-4, with 8 bases lining up with TRBD2. Trimming took 2 bases from V and 1 from J; bases not matched to a gene: 4. CDR1 is DFQATT and CDR2 is SNEGSKA in the germline V gene (reference sequence). This CDR3 is 15 amino acids long. The CDR3 DNA is TGCAGTGCTAGAACACGGGGGGGGGCCAAAAACATTCAGTACTTC. This gives the protein CSARTRGGAKNIQYF.

The chain uses TRBV6-6 and TRBJ2-2, with D perhaps TRBD2 (7 bases). Germline values: CDR1 MNHNY, CDR2 SVGAGI (reference sequence). The V end lost 5 bases, the J end lost 4 bases, and 14 bases lay between the germline ends. The CDR3 has 15 amino acids. This chain's CDR3 is CASSLGGPSTGELFF. CDR3 DNA: TGTGCCAGCAGTCTCGGGGGGCCTAGCACCGGGGAGCTGTTTTTT.

The CDR3 reads CASSYSIAKNIQYF. CDR3 coding DNA: TGTGCCAGCAGTTACTCTATAGCCAAAAACATTCAGTACTTC. The chain has TRBV6-5 and TRBJ2-4; D gene unclear. This CDR3 has 14 amino acids. The germline V gene has CDR1 MNHEY and CDR2 SVGAGI. The V end was cut by 0 bases, the J end by 0 bases, with 3 bases between.

The chain joins TRBV7-6 to TRBJ1-1, with D perhaps TRBD1 (6 bases). Germline-derived CDR1 and CDR2 are SGHVS and FNYEAQ. V dropped 4 bases and J dropped 2 bases, with 14 bases sitting between them. The CDR3 is 15 residues long. In DNA form, the CDR3 reads TGTGCCAGCAGCTCGAGTGGGGGCTTCAACACTGAAGCTTTCTTT. This gives the protein CASSSSGGFNTEAFF.

The chain uses TRBV28 and TRBJ2-3, with 7 bases aligning to TRBD2. CDR3 size: 15 residues. Germline CDR1 reads MDHEN; CDR2 reads SYDVKM. V was clipped by 3 bases and J by 3 bases; unmatched bases: 6. CDR3 region: CASSFPGGGTDTQYF. The CDR3 DNA reads TGTGCCAGCAGTTTCCCTGGCGGGGGTACAGATACGCAGTATTTT.

The gene calls are TRBV19 and TRBJ1-4, with D tentatively TRBD1 (6 bases). Trimming shortened V by 3 bases and J by 8 bases, and 19 bases separated the two germline ends. Germline CDR1 is LNHDA and CDR2 is SQIVND (reference sequence). The CDR3 contains 16 residues. The CDR3 DNA reads as TGTGCCAGTAGTATTCCCTCGGGGGCCTCGGGGGAAAAACTGTTTTTT. Translated: CASSIPSGASGEKLFF.

Here the CDR3 DNA reads TGTGCCAGCGGGGATTTCGGCTCCTACGAGCAGTACGTC. Protein sequence: CASGDFGSYEQYV. This chain connects TRBV6-6 to TRBJ2-7; D gene uncertain. The CDR3 has 13 amino acids. Germline V gene lookup returns CDR1 MNHNY and CDR2 SVGAGI (reference sequence). V lost 8 bases and J 0 bases, leaving 11 bases between the germline ends.

The CDR3 sequence: CASSASYEQYF. The CDR3 bases are TGTGCCAGCAGTGCTTCCTACGAGCAGTACTTC. The V call is TRBV12-3 or TRBV12-4, the J call TRBJ2-7; D uncertain. V lost 5 bases to trimming and J lost 1 base, with 3 bases between them. The CDR3 covers 11 residues.

The gene calls are TRBV5-6 and TRBJ1-6; D is uncertain. The CDR3 spans 14 residues. Trimming pared 0 bases from V and 5 bases from J, leaving 6 bases between. CDR1 SGHDT and CDR2 YYEEEE come from the germline V gene. CDR3 in DNA: TGTGCCAGCAGCTTGGTCTGGGATAATTCACCCCTCCACTTT. Translation: CASSLVWDNSPLHF.

This chain links TRBV27 with TRBJ1-3; no clear D. Germline V CDR1 and CDR2: MNHEY, SMNVEV (reference sequence). This CDR3 is 15 amino acids long. The ends were cut back, 5 bases at V and 3 bases at J, with 14 bases in the middle. The CDR3 loop reads CASSPRGGFGNTIYF. The CDR3 DNA reads as TGTGCCAGCAGTCCCCGGGGAGGGTTTGGAAACACCATATATTTT.

The chain joins TRBV29-1 to TRBJ1-1; tentative D call: TRBD1 (5 bases). This CDR3 has 13 residues. Trimming shortened V by 4 bases and J by 4 bases, and 13 bases separated the two germline ends. Germline CDR1 SQVTM, CDR2 ANQGSEA. This CDR3 reads CSVGPGGSTEAFF. In nucleotides, the CDR3 is TGCAGCGTTGGGCCGGGGGGGAGCACTGAAGCTTTCTTT. The complete variable domain, with remaining parts taken from reference TRBV29-1 and TRBJ1-1, reads SAVISQKPSRDICQRGTSLTIQCQVDSQVTMMFWYRQQPGQSLTLIATANQGSEATYESGFVIDKFPISRPNLTFSTLTVSNMSPEDSSIYLCSVGPGGSTEAFFGQGTRLTVV.

The rearrangement joins TRBV9 to TRBJ1-2, with TRBD1 as a possible D gene (5 bases). V gave up 0 bases and J gave up 8 bases, with 17 bases separating them. This CDR3 has 15 amino acids. Germline CDR1 is SGDLS and CDR2 is YYNGEE. CDR3: CASSVDSREVRGYTF. CDR3 sequence (DNA): TGTGCCAGCAGCGTAGATTCCAGGGAGGTTCGAGGCTACACCTTC.

V is TRBV28 and J is TRBJ2-7; 7 positions match TRBD1. CDR1 is MDHEN, CDR2 SYDVKM, per germline. The CDR3 runs 14 residues. J lost 2 bases, V lost 5 bases, and 6 bases had no gene match. Here the CDR3 DNA reads TGTGCCAGCAGTCAACAGGGGTCAACCTACGAGCAGTACTTC. This codes for CASSQQGSTYEQYF.